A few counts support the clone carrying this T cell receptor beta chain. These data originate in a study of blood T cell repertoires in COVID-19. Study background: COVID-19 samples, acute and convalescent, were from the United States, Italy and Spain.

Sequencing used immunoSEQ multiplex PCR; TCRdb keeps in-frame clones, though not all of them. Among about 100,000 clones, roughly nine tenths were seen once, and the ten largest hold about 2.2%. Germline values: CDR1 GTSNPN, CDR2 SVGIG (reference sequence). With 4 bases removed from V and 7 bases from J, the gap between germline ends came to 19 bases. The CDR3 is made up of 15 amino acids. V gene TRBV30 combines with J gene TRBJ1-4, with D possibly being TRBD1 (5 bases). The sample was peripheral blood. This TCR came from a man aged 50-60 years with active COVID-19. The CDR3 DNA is TGTGCCTGGAAACATCGTTGGCAGGGAGGTGAAAAACTGTTTTTT. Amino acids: CAWKHRWQGGEKLFF.